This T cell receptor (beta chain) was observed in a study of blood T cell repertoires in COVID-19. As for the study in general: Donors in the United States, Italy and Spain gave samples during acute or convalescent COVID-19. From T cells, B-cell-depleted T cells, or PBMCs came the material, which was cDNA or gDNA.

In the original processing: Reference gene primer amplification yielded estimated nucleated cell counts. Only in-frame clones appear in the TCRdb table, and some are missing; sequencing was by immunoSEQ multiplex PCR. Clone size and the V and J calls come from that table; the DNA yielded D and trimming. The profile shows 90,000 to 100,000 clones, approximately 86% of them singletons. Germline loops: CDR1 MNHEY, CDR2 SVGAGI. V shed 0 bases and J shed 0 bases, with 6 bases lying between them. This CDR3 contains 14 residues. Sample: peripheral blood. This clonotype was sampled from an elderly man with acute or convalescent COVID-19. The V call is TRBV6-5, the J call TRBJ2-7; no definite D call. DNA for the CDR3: TGTGCCAGCAGTTACTCGGCCAGCTCCTACGAGCAGTACTTC. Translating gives CASSYSASSYEQYF.